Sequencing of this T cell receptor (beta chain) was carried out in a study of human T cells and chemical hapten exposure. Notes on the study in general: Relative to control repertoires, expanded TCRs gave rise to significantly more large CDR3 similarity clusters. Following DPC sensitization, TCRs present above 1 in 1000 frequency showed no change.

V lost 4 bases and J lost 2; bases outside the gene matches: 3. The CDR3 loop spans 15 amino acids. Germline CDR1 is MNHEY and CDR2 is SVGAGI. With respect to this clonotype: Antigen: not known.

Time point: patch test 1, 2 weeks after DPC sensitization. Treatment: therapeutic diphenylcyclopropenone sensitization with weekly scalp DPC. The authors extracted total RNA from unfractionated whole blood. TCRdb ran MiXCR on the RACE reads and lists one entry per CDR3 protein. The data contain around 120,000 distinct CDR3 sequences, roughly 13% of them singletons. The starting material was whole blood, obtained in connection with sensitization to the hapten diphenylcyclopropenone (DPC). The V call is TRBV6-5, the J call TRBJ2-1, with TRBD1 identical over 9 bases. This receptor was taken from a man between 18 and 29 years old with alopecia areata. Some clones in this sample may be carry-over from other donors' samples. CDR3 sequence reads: CASSWTGVTYNEQFF. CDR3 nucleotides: TGTGCCAGCAGTTGGACAGGGGTCACCTACAATGAGCAGTTCTTC.